The 17 T cell receptor beta chains listed next were all sequenced from one sample in a study of neoadjuvant anti-PD-1 for oral cavity cancer. Time point reported: after neoadjuvant nivolumab, at surgical resection. Using immunoSEQ multiplex PCR, the repertoire was profiled, and TCRdb retains in-frame clones only, with some absent. The repertoire consists of about 15,000 clones, with approximately 35% occurring once and the leading ten covering 35% to 50%. Sequences were derived from tumor tissue, sampled after nivolumab (anti-PD-1) treatment. These TCRs come from a person aged 35 to 85 with oral cavity squamous cell carcinoma.

This clone was observed a handful of times. The chain has TRBV7-3 and TRBJ1-2, with a tentative D call TRBD1 (5 bases). The CDR3 is made up of 17 amino acids. Germline CDR1 reads SGHTA; CDR2 reads FQGTGA. Trimming took off 5 bases at V and 0 bases at J, with 19 bases between the two ends. The CDR3 loop reads CASSLRRDGPSNYGYTF. The CDR3 bases are TGTGCCAGCAGCCTTAGAAGGGACGGCCCTTCTAACTATGGCTACACCTTC.

In its sample, this clone is medium-sized. The J gene is TRBJ2-2, the V gene TRBV28; D might be TRBD1 (5 bases). Germline CDR1 is MDHEN and CDR2 is SYDVKM. V dropped 7 bases and J dropped 4 bases, with 13 bases sitting between them. The CDR3 is made up of 14 amino acids. The CDR3 coding sequence is TGTGCCAGCAAGGAACAGGTCACCACCGGGGAGCTGTTTTTT. It yields the protein CASKEQVTTGELFF.

The V call is TRBV9, the J call TRBJ2-3; the match to TRBD1 covers 12 bases. V trimming: 3 bases; J trimming: 4 bases; junction bases outside the gene matches: 3. Germline values: CDR1 SGDLS, CDR2 YYNGEE. There are 15 residues in the CDR3. CDR3: CASSAGTGGADTQYF. CDR3 bases: TGTGCCAGCAGCGCCGGGACAGGGGGCGCAGATACGCAGTATTTT.

CDR3 in amino acids: CASSLGRGATEAFF. Here the CDR3 DNA reads TGTGCCAGCAGCTTAGGGCGGGGAGCCACTGAAGCTTTCTTT. The chain joins TRBV11-3 to TRBJ1-1; the D is unclear. The germline gives CDR1 SGHNT, CDR2 YENEEA. V was clipped by 1 base and J by 4 bases, with 10 bases between them. The CDR3 extends over 14 amino acids.

V gene TRBV5-1 combines with J gene TRBJ2-1; 10 nucleotides align to TRBD1. V lost 4 bases, J lost 4 bases, and 5 bases stayed unmatched. The germline V gene encodes CDR1 SGHRS and CDR2 YFSETQ. CDR3 size: 15 residues. The CDR3 loop is CASSPGQGGYNEQFF. The CDR3 DNA is TGCGCCAGCAGCCCCGGACAGGGGGGGTACAATGAGCAGTTCTTC.

This clone was recorded a few times. The chain is built from TRBV6-4 and TRBJ2-3, with D perhaps matching TRBD1 (5 bases). V lost 4 bases to trimming and J lost 2 bases, with 13 bases between them. Germline-derived CDR1 and CDR2 are MRHNA and SNTAGT. CDR3 length equals 15 residues. In DNA, the CDR3 is TGTGCCAGCAGTGCGCACAGGAGCCTCACAGATACGCAGTATTTT. Its translation is CASSAHRSLTDTQYF.

The chain recombines TRBV28 with TRBJ1-6, with D possibly being TRBD1 (6 bases). This CDR3 is 14 amino acids long. Looked up from germline, CDR1 is MDHEN and CDR2 is SYDVKM. Deletions cut 5 bases from V and 9 bases from J, with 14 bases between. Written as DNA, the CDR3 is TGTGCCAGCAGTCCCCCAGGGGTAGGTTCACCCCTCCACTTT. This codes for CASSPPGVGSPLHF.

The CDR3 coding sequence is TGTGCCAGCAGTACTCCCAGGGGGCAAAGCTATGGCTACACCTTC. It is translated as CASSTPRGQSYGYTF. The gene calls are TRBV28 and TRBJ1-2; 8 bases are a match to TRBD1. V lost 5 bases and J lost 4; bases outside the gene matches: 9. This CDR3 comprises 15 residues. The germline V gene encodes CDR1 MDHEN and CDR2 SYDVKM.

This clone has just a few counts. V usage is TRBV29-1 and J usage is TRBJ2-3; 10 bases line up with TRBD1. Looked up from germline, CDR1 is SQVTM and CDR2 is ANQGSEA. CDR3 length equals 13 residues. Written as DNA, the CDR3 is TGCGTGGGACAGGGGCTGAGCACAGATACGCAGTATTTT. Translated: CVGQGLSTDTQYF.

In its sample, this clone was seen a few times. This chain uses TRBV27 with TRBJ1-6; D is undetermined. Germline V gene lookup returns CDR1 MNHEY and CDR2 SMNVEV (reference sequence). The CDR3 extends over 13 amino acids. V gave up 7 bases and J gave up 6 bases, with 10 bases separating them. For the CDR3, the DNA is TGTGCCAGCACCTACGGAACTAATTCACCCCTCCACTTT. Amino acids: CASTYGTNSPLHF.

Comments on this clone: Other DNA sequences in this specimen translate into the identical CDR3. The chain couples TRBV18 to TRBJ2-7; D is possibly TRBD2 (5 bases). CDR1 and CDR2 from the germline V gene are KGHSH and LQKENI. CDR3 length: 13 residues. V was cut by 2 bases and J by 2 bases, with 7 bases left in between. As DNA, the CDR3 is TGTGCCAGCTCACCATCCGGGGCCTACGAGCAGTACTTC. As protein: CASSPSGAYEQYF. The full variable domain, completed using reference TRBV18 and TRBJ2-7, is NAGVMQNPRHLVRRRGQEARLRCSPMKGHSHVYWYRQLPEEGLKFMVYLQKENIIDESGMPKERFSAEFPKEGPSILRIQQVVRGDSAAYFCASSPSGAYEQYFGPGTRLTVT.

J is TRBJ2-5 and V is TRBV30; the match to TRBD2 covers 11 bases. The length of the CDR3 is 15 residues. Germline CDR1 and CDR2: GTSNPN and SVGIG (reference sequence). Trimming at V came to 1 base and at J to 3 bases, leaving 4 bases not matched to a gene. CDR3 sequence: CAWSGILAGEETQYF. CDR3 sequence (DNA): TGTGCCTGGAGTGGTATACTAGCGGGGGAAGAGACCCAGTACTTC.

The V gene is TRBV4-2, the J gene TRBJ1-1; possibly TRBD1 for D (6 bases). The V end lost 3 bases, the J end lost 4 bases, and 12 bases lay between the germline ends. This CDR3 is built from 14 residues. CDR1 is LGHNA, CDR2 YNFKEQ, per germline. DNA for the CDR3: TGTGCCAGCAGCCAGACAGGAGGGGGCACTGAAGCTTTCTTT. It yields the protein CASSQTGGGTEAFF.

This clone has more than one count but fewer than ten. The CDR3, as DNA: TGTGCCAGCAGCGCCCCGGGGGCTGGGCAGCCCCAGCATTTT. Residues: CASSAPGAGQPQHF. The chain carries TRBV9 and TRBJ1-5, with D possibly matching TRBD1 (6 bases). Germline CDR1 reads SGDLS; CDR2 reads YYNGEE. This CDR3 comprises 14 residues. With 3 bases removed from V and 7 bases from J, the gap between germline ends came to 14 bases.

The V call is TRBV27, the J call TRBJ1-2; the match to TRBD1 covers 7 bases. CDR3 length: 15 amino acids. V shed 0 bases and J 8 bases; nucleotides not matched to a gene: 9. The germline V gene encodes CDR1 MNHEY and CDR2 SMNVEV (reference sequence). The CDR3 reads CASSLSETGIKGYTF. The CDR3 nucleotides are TGTGCCAGCAGTTTATCGGAGACAGGGATAAAGGGCTACACCTTC.

The sample holds a few counts of this clone. The chain joins TRBV29-1 to TRBJ2-5, with 7 bases fitting TRBD2. There are 12 residues in the CDR3. Germline CDR1 and CDR2: SQVTM and ANQGSEA. V dropped 5 bases and J dropped 5; count of bases not matched to a gene: 5. In nucleotides, the CDR3 is TGCAGCGTTCATTGGGGAGGGGAGACCCAGTACTTC. Translated, it gives CSVHWGGETQYF. Using reference TRBV29-1 and TRBJ2-5 for the parts outside the CDR3, the full variable domain is SAVISQKPSRDICQRGTSLTIQCQVDSQVTMMFWYRQQPGQSLTLIATANQGSEATYESGFVIDKFPISRPNLTFSTLTVSNMSPEDSSIYLCSVHWGGETQYFGPGTRLLVL.

The V gene is TRBV29-1, the J gene TRBJ2-1, with D perhaps TRBD1 (6 bases). V was pared by 4 bases and J by 1 base, with 14 bases between. The CDR3 loop spans 15 amino acids. Germline assignment: CDR1 SQVTM and CDR2 ANQGSEA. In nucleotides, the CDR3 is TGCAGCGTTGTACGACAGGCTGTTTCCTACAATGAGCAGTTCTTC. Translated, it gives CSVVRQAVSYNEQFF.